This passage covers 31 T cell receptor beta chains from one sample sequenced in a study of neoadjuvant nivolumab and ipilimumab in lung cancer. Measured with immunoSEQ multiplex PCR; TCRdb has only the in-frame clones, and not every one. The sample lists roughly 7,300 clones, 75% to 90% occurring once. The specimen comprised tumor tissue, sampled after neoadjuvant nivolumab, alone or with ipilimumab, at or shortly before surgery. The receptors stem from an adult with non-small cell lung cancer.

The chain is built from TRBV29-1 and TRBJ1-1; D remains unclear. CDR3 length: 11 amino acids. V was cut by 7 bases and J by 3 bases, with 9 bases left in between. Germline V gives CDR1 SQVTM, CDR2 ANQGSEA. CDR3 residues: CSGGYDTEAFF. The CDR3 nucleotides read TGCAGCGGCGGGTACGACACTGAAGCTTTCTTT.

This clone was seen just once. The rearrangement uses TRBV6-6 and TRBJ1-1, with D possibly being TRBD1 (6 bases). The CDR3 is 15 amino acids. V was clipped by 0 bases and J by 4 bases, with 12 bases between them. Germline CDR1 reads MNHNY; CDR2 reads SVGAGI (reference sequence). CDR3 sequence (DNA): TGTGCCAGCAGTTACTCGACGGTAGGGGGCACTGAAGCTTTCTTT. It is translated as CASSYSTVGGTEAFF.

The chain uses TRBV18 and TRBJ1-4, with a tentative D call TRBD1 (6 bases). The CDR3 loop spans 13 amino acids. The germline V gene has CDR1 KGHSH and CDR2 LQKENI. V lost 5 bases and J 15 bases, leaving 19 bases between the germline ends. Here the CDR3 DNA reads TGTGCCAGCTCAGGACAGATTAATGAAAACGTGTTTTTT. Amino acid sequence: CASSGQINENVFF.

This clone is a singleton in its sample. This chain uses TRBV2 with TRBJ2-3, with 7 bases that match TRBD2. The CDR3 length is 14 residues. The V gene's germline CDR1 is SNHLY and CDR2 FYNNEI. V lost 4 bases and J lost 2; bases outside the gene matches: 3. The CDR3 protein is CASSVGGYTDTQYF. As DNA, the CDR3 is TGTGCCAGCAGTGTGGGGGGGTACACAGATACGCAGTATTTT. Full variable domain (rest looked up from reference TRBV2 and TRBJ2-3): EPEVTQTPSHQVTQMGQEVILRCVPISNHLYFYWYRQILGQKVEFLVSFYNNEISEKSEIFDDQFSVERPDGSNFTLKIRSTKLEDSAMYFCASSVGGYTDTQYFGPGTRLTVL.

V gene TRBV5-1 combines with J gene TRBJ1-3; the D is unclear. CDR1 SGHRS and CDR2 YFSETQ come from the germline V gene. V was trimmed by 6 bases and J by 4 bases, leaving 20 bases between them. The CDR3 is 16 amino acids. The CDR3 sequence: CASTPGTGFSGNTIYF. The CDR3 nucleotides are TGCGCCAGCACCCCTGGCACGGGCTTCAGCGGAAACACCATATATTTT.

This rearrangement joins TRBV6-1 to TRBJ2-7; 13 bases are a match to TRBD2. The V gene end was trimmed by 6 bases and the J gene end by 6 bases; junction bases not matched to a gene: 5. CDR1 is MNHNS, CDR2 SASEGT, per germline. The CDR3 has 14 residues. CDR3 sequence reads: CASRVTSGGPEQYF. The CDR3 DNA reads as TGTGCCAGCAGAGTGACTAGCGGGGGGCCCGAGCAGTACTTC.

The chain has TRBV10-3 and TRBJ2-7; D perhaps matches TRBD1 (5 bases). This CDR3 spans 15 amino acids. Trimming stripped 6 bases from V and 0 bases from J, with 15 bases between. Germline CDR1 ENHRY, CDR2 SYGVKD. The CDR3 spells CAISSGPGASYEQYF. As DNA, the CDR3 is TGTGCCATCAGCTCTGGACCTGGGGCCTCCTACGAGCAGTACTTC.

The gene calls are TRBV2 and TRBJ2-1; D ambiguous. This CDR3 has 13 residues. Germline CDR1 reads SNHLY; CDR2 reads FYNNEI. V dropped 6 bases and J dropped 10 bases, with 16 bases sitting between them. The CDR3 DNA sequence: TGTGCCAGCAGCGGAGTAGTGGGCGTGGAGCAGTTCTTC. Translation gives CASSGVVGVEQFF.

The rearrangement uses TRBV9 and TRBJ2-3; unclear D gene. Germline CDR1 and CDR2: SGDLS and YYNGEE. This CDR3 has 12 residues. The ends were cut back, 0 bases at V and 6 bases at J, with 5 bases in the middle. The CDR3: CASSVVSDTQYF. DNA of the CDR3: TGTGCCAGCAGCGTAGTGTCGGATACGCAGTATTTT.

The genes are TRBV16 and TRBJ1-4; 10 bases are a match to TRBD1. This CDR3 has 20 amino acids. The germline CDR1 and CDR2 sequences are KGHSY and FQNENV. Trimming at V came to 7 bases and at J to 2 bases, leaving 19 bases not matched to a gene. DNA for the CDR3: TGTGCCAGCACCCCGGGGGGCAGACAGGGGGCGTCAAGGACTAATGAAAAACTGTTTTTT. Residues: CASTPGGRQGASRTNEKLFF.

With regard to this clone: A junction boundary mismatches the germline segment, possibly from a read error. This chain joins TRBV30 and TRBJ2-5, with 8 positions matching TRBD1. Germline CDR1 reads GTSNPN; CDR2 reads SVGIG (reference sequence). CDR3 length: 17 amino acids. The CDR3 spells CAWSGGAAGQAIETQYF. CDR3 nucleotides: TGCGCCTGGAGTGGGGGAGCTGCGGGACAGGCCATAGAGACCCAGTACTTC. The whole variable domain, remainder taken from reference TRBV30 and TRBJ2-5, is SQTIHQWPATLVQPVGSPLSLECTVEGTSNPNLYWYRQAAGRGLQLLFYSVGIGQISSEVPQNLSASRPQDRQFILSSKKLLLSDSGFYLCAWSGGAAGQAIETQYFGPGTRLLVL.

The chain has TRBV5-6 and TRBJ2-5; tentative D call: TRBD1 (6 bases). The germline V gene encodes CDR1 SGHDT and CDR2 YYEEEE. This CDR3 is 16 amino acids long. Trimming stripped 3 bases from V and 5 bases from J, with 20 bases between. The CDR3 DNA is TGTGCCAGCAGCTCCTGGGGGCTAGCTATTGTGGAGACCCAGTACTTC. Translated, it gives CASSSWGLAIVETQYF.

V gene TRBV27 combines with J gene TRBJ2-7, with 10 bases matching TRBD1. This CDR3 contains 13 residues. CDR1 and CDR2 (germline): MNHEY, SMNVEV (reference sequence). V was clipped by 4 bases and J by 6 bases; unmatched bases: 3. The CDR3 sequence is CASSYGTGVEQYF. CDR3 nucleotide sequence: TGTGCCAGCAGTTACGGGACAGGGGTCGAGCAGTACTTC.

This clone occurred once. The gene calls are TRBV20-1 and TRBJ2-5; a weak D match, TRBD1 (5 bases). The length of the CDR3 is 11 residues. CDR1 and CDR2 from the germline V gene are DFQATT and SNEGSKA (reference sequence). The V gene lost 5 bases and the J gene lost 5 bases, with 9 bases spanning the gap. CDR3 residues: CSAQGQETQYF. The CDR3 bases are TGCAGTGCTCAGGGCCAGGAGACCCAGTACTTC.

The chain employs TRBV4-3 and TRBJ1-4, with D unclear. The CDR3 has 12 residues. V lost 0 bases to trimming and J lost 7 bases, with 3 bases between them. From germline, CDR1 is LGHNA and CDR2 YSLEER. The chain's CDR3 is CASSQEREKLFF. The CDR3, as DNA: TGCGCCAGCAGCCAAGAGCGTGAAAAACTGTTTTTT.

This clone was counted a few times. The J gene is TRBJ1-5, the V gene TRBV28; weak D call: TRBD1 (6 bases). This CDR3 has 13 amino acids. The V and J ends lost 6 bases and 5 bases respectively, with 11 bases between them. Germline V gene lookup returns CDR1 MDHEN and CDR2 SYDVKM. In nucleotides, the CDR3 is TGTGCCAGCAGCCGGCAGGGGTATCAGCCCCAGCATTTT. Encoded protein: CASSRQGYQPQHF.

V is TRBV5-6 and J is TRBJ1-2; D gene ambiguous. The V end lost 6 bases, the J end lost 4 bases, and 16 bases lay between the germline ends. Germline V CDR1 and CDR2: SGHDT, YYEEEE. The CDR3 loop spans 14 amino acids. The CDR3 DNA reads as TGTGCCAGCACTCTCCGAGGACGGATCTATGGCTACACCTTC. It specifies CASTLRGRIYGYTF. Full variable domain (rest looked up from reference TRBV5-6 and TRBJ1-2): DAGVTQSPTHLIKTRGQQVTLRCSPKSGHDTVSWYQQALGQGPQFIFQYYEEEERQRGNFPDRFSGHQFPNYSSELNVNALLLGDSALYLCASTLRGRIYGYTFGSGTRLTVV.

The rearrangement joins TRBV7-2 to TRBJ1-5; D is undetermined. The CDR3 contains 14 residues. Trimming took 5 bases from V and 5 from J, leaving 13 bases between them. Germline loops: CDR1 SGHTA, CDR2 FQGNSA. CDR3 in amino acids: CASSRTGLDQPQHF. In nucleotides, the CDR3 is TGTGCCAGCAGCCGGACGGGTTTGGATCAGCCCCAGCATTTT. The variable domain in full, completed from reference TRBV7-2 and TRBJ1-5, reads GAGVSQSPSNKVTEKGKDVELRCDPISGHTALYWYRQSLGQGLEFLIYFQGNSAPDKSGLPSDRFSAERTGGSVSTLTIQRTQQEDSAVYLCASSRTGLDQPQHFGDGTRLSIL.

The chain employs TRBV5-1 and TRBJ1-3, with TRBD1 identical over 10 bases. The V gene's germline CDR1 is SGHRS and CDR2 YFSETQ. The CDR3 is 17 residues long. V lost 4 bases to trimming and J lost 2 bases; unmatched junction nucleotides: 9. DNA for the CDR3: TGCGCCAGCAGCCTTGGCGGCGGGACAGGGGCTGGAAACACCATATATTTT. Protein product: CASSLGGGTGAGNTIYF.

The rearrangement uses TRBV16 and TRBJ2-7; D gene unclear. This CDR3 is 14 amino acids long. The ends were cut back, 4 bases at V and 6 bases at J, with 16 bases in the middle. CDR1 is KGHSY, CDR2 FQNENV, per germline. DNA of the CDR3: TGTGCCAGCAGCCCCCCCCCTCTAGGTGGCGAGCAGTACTTC. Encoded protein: CASSPPPLGGEQYF.

The DNA for the CDR3 is TGTGCCTGGGCATACAGGACGAACACTGAAGCTTTCTTT. Its translation is CAWAYRTNTEAFF. J is TRBJ1-1 and V is TRBV30, with D tentatively TRBD1 (5 bases). Trimming took off 5 bases at V and 1 base at J, with 11 bases between the two ends. Per the germline V gene, CDR1 is GTSNPN and CDR2 is SVGIG (reference sequence). The CDR3 length is 13 residues.

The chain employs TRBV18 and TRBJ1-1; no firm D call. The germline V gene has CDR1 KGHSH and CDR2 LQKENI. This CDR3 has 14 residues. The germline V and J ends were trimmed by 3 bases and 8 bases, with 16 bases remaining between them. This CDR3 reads CASSPIFRAAEAFF. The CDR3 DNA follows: TGTGCCAGCTCACCCATATTTCGGGCGGCCGAAGCTTTCTTT. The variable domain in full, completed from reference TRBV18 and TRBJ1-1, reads NAGVMQNPRHLVRRRGQEARLRCSPMKGHSHVYWYRQLPEEGLKFMVYLQKENIIDESGMPKERFSAEFPKEGPSILRIQQVVRGDSAAYFCASSPIFRAAEAFFGQGTRLTVV.

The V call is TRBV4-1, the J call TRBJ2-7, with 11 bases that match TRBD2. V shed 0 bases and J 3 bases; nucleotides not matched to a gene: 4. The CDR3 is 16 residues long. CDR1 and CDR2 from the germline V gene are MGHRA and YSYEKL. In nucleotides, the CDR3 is TGCGCCAGCAGCCAAGATCTAGCGGGGGGTTACTACGAGCAGTACTTC. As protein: CASSQDLAGGYYEQYF.

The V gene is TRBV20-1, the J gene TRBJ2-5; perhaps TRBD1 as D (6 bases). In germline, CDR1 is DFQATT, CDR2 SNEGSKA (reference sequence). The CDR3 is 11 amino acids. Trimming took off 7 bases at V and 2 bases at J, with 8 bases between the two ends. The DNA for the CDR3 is TGCAGTGGGACAGAGCAAGAGACCCAGTACTTC. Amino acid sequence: CSGTEQETQYF.

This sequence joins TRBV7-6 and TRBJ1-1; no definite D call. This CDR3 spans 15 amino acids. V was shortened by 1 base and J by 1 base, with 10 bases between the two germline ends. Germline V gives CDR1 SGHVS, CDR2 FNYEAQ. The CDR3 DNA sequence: TGTGCCAGCAGCTTAGAGGCGCCACCGAACACTGAAGCTTTCTTT. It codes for CASSLEAPPNTEAFF. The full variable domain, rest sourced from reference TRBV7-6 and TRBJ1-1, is GAGVSQSPRYKVTKRGQDVALRCDPISGHVSLYWYRQALGQGPEFLTYFNYEAQQDKSGLPNDRFSAERPEGSISTLTIQRTEQRDSAMYRCASSLEAPPNTEAFFGQGTRLTVV.

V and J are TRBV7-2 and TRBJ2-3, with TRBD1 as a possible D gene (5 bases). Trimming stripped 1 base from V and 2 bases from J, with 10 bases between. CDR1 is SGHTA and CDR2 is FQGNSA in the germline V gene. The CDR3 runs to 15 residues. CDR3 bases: TGTGCCAGCAGCTTAGGGACACGGTTCACAGATACGCAGTATTTT. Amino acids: CASSLGTRFTDTQYF.

The chain's CDR3 is CASSGQGIPNEQFF. In nucleotides, the CDR3 is TGTGCCAGCAGTGGACAAGGGATACCCAATGAGCAGTTCTTC. This rearrangement joins TRBV2 to TRBJ2-1; D is unclear. The CDR3 contains 14 residues. Germline CDR1 and CDR2: SNHLY and FYNNEI. The V gene lost 4 bases and the J gene lost 6 bases, with 13 bases spanning the gap. Full variable domain (rest looked up from reference TRBV2 and TRBJ2-1): EPEVTQTPSHQVTQMGQEVILRCVPISNHLYFYWYRQILGQKVEFLVSFYNNEISEKSEIFDDQFSVERPDGSNFTLKIRSTKLEDSAMYFCASSGQGIPNEQFFGPGTRLTVL.

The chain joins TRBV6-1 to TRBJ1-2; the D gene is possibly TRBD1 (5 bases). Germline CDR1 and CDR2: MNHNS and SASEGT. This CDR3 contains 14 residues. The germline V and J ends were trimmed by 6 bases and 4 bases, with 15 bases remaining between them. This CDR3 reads CASRPDIGGYGYTF. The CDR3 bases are TGTGCCAGCAGGCCGGACATAGGCGGCTATGGCTACACCTTC.

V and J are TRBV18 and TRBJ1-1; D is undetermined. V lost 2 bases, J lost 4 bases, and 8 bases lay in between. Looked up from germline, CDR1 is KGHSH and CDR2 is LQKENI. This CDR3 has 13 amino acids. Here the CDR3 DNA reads TGTGCCAGCTCACCAGGGGAGGGCACTGAAGCTTTCTTT. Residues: CASSPGEGTEAFF.

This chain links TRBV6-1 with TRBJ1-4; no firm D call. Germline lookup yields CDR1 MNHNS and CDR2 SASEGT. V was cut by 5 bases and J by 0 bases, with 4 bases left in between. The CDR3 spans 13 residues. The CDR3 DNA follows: TGTGCCAGCAGTCTGGCAACTAATGAAAAACTGTTTTTT. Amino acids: CASSLATNEKLFF.

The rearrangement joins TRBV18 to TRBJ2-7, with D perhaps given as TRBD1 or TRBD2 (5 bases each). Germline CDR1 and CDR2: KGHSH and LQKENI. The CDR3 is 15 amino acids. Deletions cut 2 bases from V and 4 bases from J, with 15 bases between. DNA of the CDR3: TGTGCCAGCTCACCATGGGGCAGAGGGGATTACGAGCAGTACTTC. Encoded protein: CASSPWGRGDYEQYF.